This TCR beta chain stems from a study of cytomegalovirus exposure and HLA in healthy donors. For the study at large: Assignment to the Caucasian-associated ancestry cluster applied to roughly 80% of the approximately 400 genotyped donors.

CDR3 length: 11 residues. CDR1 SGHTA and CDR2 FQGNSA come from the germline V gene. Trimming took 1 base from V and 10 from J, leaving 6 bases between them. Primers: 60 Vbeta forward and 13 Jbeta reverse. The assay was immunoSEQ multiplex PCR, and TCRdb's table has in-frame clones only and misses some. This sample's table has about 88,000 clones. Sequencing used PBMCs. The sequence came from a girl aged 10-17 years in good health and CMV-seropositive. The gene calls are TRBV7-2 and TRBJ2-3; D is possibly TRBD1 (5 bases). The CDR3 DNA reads TGTGCCAGCAGCTTAGACAGGCCGCAGTATTTT. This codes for CASSLDRPQYF.